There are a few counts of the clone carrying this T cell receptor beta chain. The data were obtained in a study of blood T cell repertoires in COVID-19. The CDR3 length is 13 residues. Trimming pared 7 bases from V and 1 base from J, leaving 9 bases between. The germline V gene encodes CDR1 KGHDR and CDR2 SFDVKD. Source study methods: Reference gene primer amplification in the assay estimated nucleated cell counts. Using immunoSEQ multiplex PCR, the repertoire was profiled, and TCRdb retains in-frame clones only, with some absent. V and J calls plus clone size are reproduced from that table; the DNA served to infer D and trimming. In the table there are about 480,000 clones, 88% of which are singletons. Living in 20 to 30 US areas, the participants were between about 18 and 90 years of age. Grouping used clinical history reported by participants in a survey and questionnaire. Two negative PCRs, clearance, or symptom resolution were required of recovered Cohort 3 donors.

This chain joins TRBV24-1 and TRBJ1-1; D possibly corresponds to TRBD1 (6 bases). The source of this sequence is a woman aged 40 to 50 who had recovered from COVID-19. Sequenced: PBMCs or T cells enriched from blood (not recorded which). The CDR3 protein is CATRRTANTEAFF. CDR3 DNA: TGTGCCACCAGAAGGACAGCGAACACTGAAGCTTTCTTT.